What follows are 25 T cell receptor beta chains derived from one specimen sequenced in a study of neurological immune-mediated disorders. TCRdb redid the calling of the 5' RACE reads with MiXCR, one entry per CDR3 protein. Here the sample spans about 120,000 distinct CDR3 sequences, roughly 3.2% being singletons. Material: PBMCs. The receptors come from a young woman with multiple sclerosis.

This clonotype occurred many times. The chain carries TRBV12-3 or TRBV12-4 and TRBJ1-1; 9 nucleotides match TRBD1. The CDR3 runs 13 residues. Germline trimming cut 5 bases from V and 6 bases from J; bases unmatched to any gene: 4. The CDR3 region is CASSPRQGAEAFF. The CDR3 DNA reads as TGTGCCAGCAGTCCGAGACAGGGGGCTGAAGCTTTCTTT.

This clonotype was detected a few times. Germline and junction disagree at one end, which may indicate a read error. The chain carries TRBV6-5 and TRBJ1-4, with 8 nucleotides matching TRBD1. In germline, CDR1 is MNHEY, CDR2 SVGAGI. CDR3 size: 15 residues. CDR3 amino acids: CASSPTGGIHEKLFF. CDR3 nucleotide sequence: TGTGCCAGCAGCCCTACAGGGGGGATCCATGAAAAACTATTTTTT.

This clonotype was picked up many times. V is TRBV4-1 and J is TRBJ2-1; D unclear. V was trimmed by 6 bases and J by 12 bases, leaving 15 bases between them. The CDR3 is 12 residues long. CDR1 and CDR2 from the germline V gene are MGHRA and YSYEKL. The CDR3 bases are TGCGCCAGCAGGGGTTCTCCGCCGGGGCAGTTCTTC. Protein product: CASRGSPPGQFF.

This clonotype was picked up many times. This chain joins TRBV7-9 and TRBJ2-5; TRBD1 is a possible D gene (6 bases). This CDR3 is built from 16 residues. Trimming cost V 0 bases and J 2 bases, with 13 bases left between them. Germline CDR1 and CDR2: SEHNR and FQNEAQ (reference sequence). The CDR3, as DNA: TGTGCCAGCAGCTTAGCGGGGTCAGGGGAACAAGAGACCCAGTACTTC. Protein product: CASSLAGSGEQETQYF.

This clonotype showed up many times. The genes are TRBV12-5 and TRBJ1-1; D unclear. The germline gives CDR1 LGHNT, CDR2 FRNRAP. Trimming left V 4 bases short and J 2 bases short, with 8 bases between. The CDR3 is 13 residues long. The chain's CDR3 is CASGSRANTEAFF. CDR3 bases: TGTGCTAGTGGTTCCCGGGCCAACACTGAAGCTTTCTTT.

This clonotype was counted ten times or more. The genes are TRBV12-3 or TRBV12-4 and TRBJ2-7; D is uncertain. V was pared by 5 bases and J by 2 bases, with 7 bases between. There are 12 residues in the CDR3. The CDR3 protein is CASSPVAYEQYF. In DNA form, the CDR3 reads TGTGCCAGCAGTCCGGTAGCCTACGAGCAGTACTTC.

This clonotype was counted ten times or more. V and J are TRBV5-1 and TRBJ2-2; D call uncertain. Germline V gene sequence: CDR1 SGHRS, CDR2 YFSETQ. V shed 1 base and J shed 5 bases, with 12 bases lying between them. The CDR3 covers 15 residues. The CDR3 spells CASSLSGMETGELFF. The CDR3, as DNA: TGCGCCAGCAGCTTGTCTGGGATGGAGACCGGGGAGCTGTTTTTT.

This clonotype has just a few counts. The chain joins TRBV5-1 to TRBJ2-5, with 9 bases aligning to TRBD2. After removal of 4 bases from V and 4 bases from J, the junction contained 8 bases not matched to a gene. Germline values: CDR1 SGHRS, CDR2 YFSETQ. The CDR3 is made up of 15 amino acids. Here the CDR3 reads CASSPSGEFGETQYF. CDR3 sequence (DNA): TGCGCCAGCAGCCCTAGCGGGGAATTCGGAGAGACCCAGTACTTC.

This clonotype was recorded at least ten times. V is TRBV29-1 and J is TRBJ2-3, with D possibly TRBD1 on 5 matching bases. The CDR3 sequence is 13 residues long. Germline V CDR1 and CDR2: SQVTM, ANQGSEA. The germline V and J ends were trimmed by 5 bases and 0 bases, with 9 bases remaining between them. CDR3 bases: TGCAGCGTTTCCGCAGGGAGCACAGATACGCAGTATTTT. This sequence encodes CSVSAGSTDTQYF.

This clonotype was picked up a small number of times. The chain employs TRBV20-1 and TRBJ2-7; D may be TRBD1 (5 bases). Trimming stripped 6 bases from V and 3 bases from J, with 9 bases between. CDR3 length: 11 residues. Germline CDR1 is DFQATT and CDR2 is SNEGSKA (reference sequence). CDR3 nucleotides: TGCAGTGCCCAGGGAAGCTACGAGCAGTACTTC. Protein product: CSAQGSYEQYF.

This clonotype has a count of ten or more. The J gene is TRBJ2-6, the V gene TRBV7-6, with TRBD2 as a possible D gene (5 bases). Germline loops: CDR1 SGHVS, CDR2 FNYEAQ. This CDR3 comprises 15 residues. V lost 4 bases to trimming and J lost 0 bases, with 7 bases between them. The CDR3 here is CASSSEGSGANVLTF. As DNA, the CDR3 is TGTGCCAGCAGCTCAGAGGGCTCTGGGGCCAACGTCCTGACTTTC.

This clonotype was detected ten times or more. The chain is built from TRBV21-1 and TRBJ2-2; the D segment call TRBD2 is taken from the table without a DNA check. TRBV21-1 is a documented pseudogene. This CDR3 is built from 16 residues. CDR3 sequence reads: CASSKVGREGHGELFF. CDR3 coding DNA: TGTGCCAGCAGCAAAGTTGGGCGGGAGGGTCACGGGGAGCTGTTTTTT.

This clonotype was recorded at least ten times. The chain recombines TRBV12-3 or TRBV12-4 with TRBJ2-7, with D perhaps TRBD1 (6 bases). The CDR3 spans 11 residues. The ends were cut back, 6 bases at V and 6 bases at J, with 9 bases in the middle. In nucleotides, the CDR3 is TGTGCCAGCAGCCAGGGGACCGAGCAGTACTTC. Translation: CASSQGTEQYF.

This clonotype was recorded at least ten times. This chain connects TRBV7-2 to TRBJ1-5, with D uncertain. The CDR3 runs 15 residues. V lost 1 base, J lost 4 bases, and 11 bases lay in between. Looked up from germline, CDR1 is SGHTA and CDR2 is FQGNSA. CDR3 coding DNA: TGTGCCAGCAGCTTAGTGGGAGCGGCAAATCAGCCCCAGCATTTT. Protein: CASSLVGAANQPQHF.

In this sample, this clonotype turned up many times. The chain links TRBV7-2 to TRBJ2-5; possibly TRBD1 for D (6 bases). The germline V gene has CDR1 SGHTA and CDR2 FQGNSA. V dropped 1 base and J dropped 4 bases, with 13 bases sitting between them. This CDR3 is 15 amino acids long. CDR3 nucleotides: TGTGCCAGCAGCTTAGACAGGGCAAGAGTAGAGACCCAGTACTTC. This sequence encodes CASSLDRARVETQYF.

This clonotype was recorded a few times. V and J are TRBV20-1 and TRBJ2-1; 8 bases are a match to TRBD1. The germline V gene encodes CDR1 DFQATT and CDR2 SNEGSKA (reference sequence). V shed 2 bases, J shed 7 bases, and the junction held 10 bases outside the gene matches. CDR3 size: 15 residues. CDR3: CSARSPGQGVNEQFF. CDR3 bases: TGCAGTGCTAGATCCCCTGGACAGGGAGTGAATGAGCAGTTCTTC.

This clonotype was counted ten times or more. The chain has TRBV15 and TRBJ2-7, with D perhaps matching TRBD1 (6 bases). Trimming pared 1 base from V and 4 bases from J, leaving 11 bases between. The CDR3 is 14 residues long. From germline, CDR1 is LNHNV and CDR2 YYDKDF (reference sequence). CDR3: CATSRGQAGYEQYF. The CDR3 DNA reads TGTGCCACCAGCAGAGGACAGGCCGGGTACGAGCAGTACTTC.

This clonotype was picked up many times. This rearrangement joins TRBV12-5 to TRBJ1-1; D is possibly TRBD1 (5 bases). The CDR3 loop spans 16 amino acids. V shed 1 base and J shed 3 bases, with 15 bases lying between them. Germline-derived CDR1 and CDR2 are LGHNT and FRNRAP. CDR3 nucleotide sequence: TGTGCTAGTGGTTTGGGGGGGTTCCCGGGGGACACTGAAGCTTTCTTT. Translation: CASGLGGFPGDTEAFF. The full variable domain, with the rest looked up from reference TRBV12-5 and TRBJ1-1, is DARVTQTPRHKVTEMGQEVTMRCQPILGHNTVFWYRQTMMQGLELLAYFRNRAPLDDSGMPKDRFSAEMPDATLATLKIQPSEPRDSAVYFCASGLGGFPGDTEAFFGQGTRLTVV.

This clonotype was counted at least ten times. This chain connects TRBV20-1 to TRBJ1-4, with D perhaps matching TRBD1 (6 bases). The CDR3 totals 12 residues. The V end was cut by 3 bases, the J end by 7 bases, with 9 bases between. Germline loops: CDR1 DFQATT, CDR2 SNEGSKA (reference sequence). CDR3 protein: CSARGAGEKLFF. The CDR3 DNA is TGCAGTGCTAGGGGGGCGGGTGAAAAACTGTTTTTT.

The sample holds a few counts of this clonotype. The CDR3 region is CASSVSLFYEQYF. The CDR3 bases are TGCGCCAGCAGTGTTAGCCTCTTCTACGAGCAGTACTTC. This chain uses TRBV10-2 with TRBJ2-7; D is unclear. Per the germline V gene, CDR1 is WSHSY and CDR2 is SAAADI. Deletions cut 4 bases from V and 3 bases from J, with 10 bases between. The CDR3 totals 13 residues.

This clonotype was detected ten times or more. The chain links TRBV7-2 to TRBJ2-5; TRBD2 aligns across 9 bases. The trim removed 1 base at V and 5 bases at J, leaving 14 bases unmatched. The CDR3 spans 18 residues. CDR1 is SGHTA, CDR2 FQGNSA, per germline. As DNA, the CDR3 is TGTGCCAGCAGCTTAGGGCCTAGCGGGATAGGTGTGCGGGAGACCCAGTACTTC. Translated: CASSLGPSGIGVRETQYF.

This clonotype was counted at least ten times. The CDR3 DNA is TGCAGTGCGCGGGACAGGGTAGACTCCTATAATTCACCCCTCCACTTT. It translates to CSARDRVDSYNSPLHF. The V call is TRBV20-1, the J call TRBJ1-6, with 9 bases lining up with TRBD1. Germline V lookup: CDR1 DFQATT, CDR2 SNEGSKA (reference sequence). The CDR3 totals 16 residues. Losses at the gene ends were 6 bases for V and 0 bases for J; bases not matched to a gene: 6.

The table lists this clonotype with many counts. The chain recombines TRBV4-2 with TRBJ2-3; D is perhaps TRBD1 (6 bases). V dropped 1 base and J dropped 1 base, with 15 bases sitting between them. The CDR3 contains 17 residues. Germline V gene sequence: CDR1 LGHNA, CDR2 YNFKEQ. CDR3 DNA: TGTGCCAGCAGCCAAGCAGGGGTCCCGAGAGGCACAGATACGCAGTATTTT. This sequence encodes CASSQAGVPRGTDTQYF.

In this sample, this clonotype turned up many times. The chain employs TRBV6-5 and TRBJ2-3; tentatively, D is TRBD2 (5 bases). The CDR3 consists of 19 residues. V dropped 0 bases and J dropped 6 bases, with 25 bases sitting between them. Germline V gene lookup returns CDR1 MNHEY and CDR2 SVGAGI. The CDR3, as DNA: TGTGCCAGCAGTTACTCGAGGGTCGGGCCATCCGGACGGACCGATACGCAGTATTTT. The encoded protein is CASSYSRVGPSGRTDTQYF.

This clonotype was recorded many times. V and J are TRBV20-1 and TRBJ2-5; TRBD1 matches at 9 bases. Germline CDR1 reads DFQATT; CDR2 reads SNEGSKA (reference sequence). The V and J ends lost 0 bases and 2 bases, in that order; junction bases with no gene match: 10. This CDR3 is 17 amino acids long. CDR3 loop: CSARDLGQGALQETQYF. The CDR3 DNA reads as TGCAGTGCTAGAGATTTGGGACAGGGTGCCCTACAAGAGACCCAGTACTTC.